This passage covers 19 T cell receptor beta chains from one sample sequenced in a study of identical twins. TCRdb ran MiXCR on the 5' RACE reads and lists one entry per CDR3 protein. The data contain around 450,000 distinct CDR3 sequences, 13% to 15% of them singletons. In addition, the sample was reused for a study of yellow fever vaccine responses in identical twins.

The sample was CD4+ T cells sorted from blood. The receptors originated from a woman aged 18-30 years in good health.

The chain carries TRBV6-2 or TRBV6-3 and TRBJ2-1; D unclear. Germline CDR1 and CDR2: MNHEY and SVGEGT. V dropped 6 bases and J dropped 8 bases, with 11 bases sitting between them. CDR3 length equals 12 residues. The CDR3 bases are TGTGCCAGCAGCGGACGTGTCTATGAGCAGTTCTTC. Translation: CASSGRVYEQFF.

The V gene is TRBV4-3, the J gene TRBJ2-3; no reliable D call. Germline values: CDR1 LGHNA, CDR2 YSLEER. The CDR3 covers 15 residues. The ends were cut back, 0 bases at V and 3 bases at J, with 10 bases in the middle. The DNA for the CDR3 is TGCGCCAGCAGCCAAGATCGGGTCGCAACAGATACGCAGTATTTT. The encoded protein is CASSQDRVATDTQYF.

This clonotype was detected only a few times. The J gene is TRBJ2-5, the V gene TRBV13; the D call may be TRBD1 or TRBD2 (5 bases each). Germline assignment: CDR1 PRHDT and CDR2 FYEKMQ (reference sequence). Trimming removed 3 bases from V and 1 base from J, with 15 bases in between. The CDR3 covers 16 residues. Here the CDR3 DNA reads TGTGCCAGCAGCTTGGGGGATGCCGGGATCCAAGAGACCCAGTACTTC. Amino acids: CASSLGDAGIQETQYF. Variable domain in full (rest from reference TRBV13 and TRBJ2-5): AAGVIQSPRHLIKEKRETATLKCYPIPRHDTVYWYQQGPGQDPQFLISFYEKMQSDKGSIPDRFSAQQFSDYHSELNMSSLELGDSALYFCASSLGDAGIQETQYFGPGTRLLVL.

This clonotype was found a few times. This chain joins TRBV7-2 and TRBJ2-7, with D unresolved. The CDR3 is 15 amino acids. Germline CDR1 and CDR2: SGHTA and FQGNSA. V was shortened by 0 bases and J by 4 bases, with 13 bases between the two germline ends. This chain's CDR3 is CASSLAPAGRYEQYF. The CDR3 DNA reads as TGTGCCAGCAGCTTAGCGCCCGCTGGGCGGTACGAGCAGTACTTC.

Only a few counts were recorded for this clonotype. The chain employs TRBV10-3 and TRBJ2-7, with 7 bases that match TRBD2. V lost 0 bases, J lost 2 bases, and 4 bases stayed unmatched. Germline lookup yields CDR1 ENHRY and CDR2 SYGVKD. The CDR3 has 15 amino acids. The CDR3 bases are TGTGCCATCAGTGAGTCCGAGCGGGGAACCTACGAGCAGTACTTC. Its protein is CAISESERGTYEQYF.

The chain links TRBV6-6 to TRBJ1-5, with D possibly TRBD1 on 6 matching bases. This CDR3 has 13 amino acids. Germline V gene lookup returns CDR1 MNHNY and CDR2 SVGAGI (reference sequence). The germline V and J ends were trimmed by 6 bases and 5 bases, with 11 bases remaining between them. The CDR3 spells CASRQGSDQPQHF. The CDR3, as DNA: TGTGCCAGCAGACAGGGATCCGATCAGCCCCAGCATTTT.

The CDR3 DNA follows: TGTGCCAGCAGTCGGGACAGCACCACAGATACGCAGTATTTT. This codes for CASSRDSTTDTQYF. The chain is built from TRBV12-3 or TRBV12-4 and TRBJ2-3; TRBD1 aligns across 7 bases. V trimming: 5 bases; J trimming: 2 bases; junction bases outside the gene matches: 4. The CDR3 is 14 residues long.

The chain recombines TRBV6-1 with TRBJ2-5, with D tentatively TRBD2 (5 bases). Germline CDR1 reads MNHNS; CDR2 reads SASEGT. This CDR3 is built from 14 residues. The V end lost 7 bases, the J end lost 4 bases, and 16 bases lay between the germline ends. The CDR3 DNA reads as TGTGCCAGCACCCCGAGGACTTCTGGAGAGACCCAGTACTTC. Amino acid sequence: CASTPRTSGETQYF.

This clonotype was detected many times. V is TRBV24-1 and J is TRBJ2-3; TRBD2 matches at 7 bases. CDR3 length: 12 residues. The V gene's germline CDR1 is KGHDR and CDR2 SFDVKD. V was pared by 10 bases and J by 0 bases, with 0 bases of the junction left unmatched. The CDR3 DNA reads TGTGCCACTAGCGGGAGCACAGATACGCAGTATTTT. It specifies CATSGSTDTQYF.

This chain connects TRBV5-1 to TRBJ2-5, with no clear D. CDR3 length: 15 amino acids. Germline-derived CDR1 and CDR2 are SGHRS and YFSETQ. V lost 3 bases to trimming and J lost 4 bases, with 16 bases between them. The CDR3, as DNA: TGCGCCAGCAGCTCGATCAGGCTCTTGGGAGAGACCCAGTACTTC. It translates to CASSSIRLLGETQYF.

This clonotype was seen only a few times. Here the CDR3 DNA reads TGCAGTGCTAGGGGGGACCGTGACAATCAGCCCCAGCATTTT. Its protein is CSARGDRDNQPQHF. The chain couples TRBV20-1 to TRBJ1-5, with D possibly matching TRBD1 (5 bases). The CDR3 sequence is 14 residues long. Per the germline V gene, CDR1 is DFQATT and CDR2 is SNEGSKA (reference sequence). Trimming pared 3 bases from V and 3 bases from J, leaving 12 bases between.

The chain employs TRBV3-1 and TRBJ1-4, with 7 bases identical to TRBD1. From germline, CDR1 is LGHDT and CDR2 YNNKEL (reference sequence). The V segment lost 7 bases and the J segment 8 bases; nucleotides outside the gene matches: 10. The CDR3 sequence is 14 residues long. Here the CDR3 reads CASKEEGGQEKLFF. The CDR3 DNA reads as TGTGCCAGCAAGGAGGAAGGGGGCCAGGAAAAACTGTTTTTT. Looking up the rest from reference TRBV3-1 and TRBJ1-4 gives the full variable domain: DTAVSQTPKYLVTQMGNDKSIKCEQNLGHDTMYWYKQDSKKFLKIMFSYNNKELIINETVPNRFSPKSPDKAHLNLHINSLELGDSAVYFCASKEEGGQEKLFFGSGTQLSVL.

This clonotype was observed a handful of times. V and J are TRBV11-2 and TRBJ2-7; perhaps D is TRBD1 or TRBD2 (5 bases each). Deletions cut 7 bases from V and 4 bases from J, with 20 bases between. The CDR3 consists of 15 residues. CDR1 and CDR2 (germline): SGHAT, FQNNGV. DNA of the CDR3: TGTGCCAGCACCCTCGGGGCAGCTGCCCTTTACGAGCAGTACTTC. Protein product: CASTLGAAALYEQYF.

This clonotype was counted at least ten times. The chain employs TRBV5-1 and TRBJ2-5; 8 bases agree with TRBD2. V was pared by 1 base and J by 2 bases, with 4 bases of the junction left unmatched. CDR1 and CDR2 from the germline V gene are SGHRS and YFSETQ. CDR3 length equals 15 residues. The CDR3 here is CASSLSSGGQETQYF. The DNA for the CDR3 is TGCGCCAGCAGCTTGTCAAGCGGGGGTCAAGAGACCCAGTACTTC.

This clonotype turned up a few times. J is TRBJ2-7 and V is TRBV5-1, with 10 bases that match TRBD1. The trim removed 6 bases at V and 3 bases at J, leaving 9 bases unmatched. There are 15 residues in the CDR3. Germline values: CDR1 SGHRS, CDR2 YFSETQ. CDR3 amino acids: CASTRGQGVNYEQYF. The CDR3 region has the DNA TGCGCCAGCACCCGTGGACAGGGGGTGAACTACGAGCAGTACTTC. Complete variable domain (other parts from reference TRBV5-1 and TRBJ2-7): KAGVTQTPRYLIKTRGQQVTLSCSPISGHRSVSWYQQTPGQGLQFLFEYFSETQRNKGNFPGRFSGRQFSNSRSEMNVSTLELGDSALYLCASTRGQGVNYEQYFGPGTRLTVT.

Only a few counts were recorded for this clonotype. The rearrangement joins TRBV3-1 to TRBJ2-5; 9 nucleotides agree with TRBD2. With 1 base clipped from V and 4 bases from J, the junction kept 7 bases outside the gene matches. Looked up from germline, CDR1 is LGHDT and CDR2 is YNNKEL (reference sequence). The CDR3 runs 16 residues. Here the CDR3 reads CASSQVISGGGETQYF. CDR3 nucleotide sequence: TGTGCCAGCAGCCAAGTTATTAGCGGGGGTGGAGAGACCCAGTACTTC.

The J gene is TRBJ2-7, the V gene TRBV29-1, with D hard to call. This CDR3 is built from 10 residues. The V gene's germline CDR1 is SQVTM and CDR2 ANQGSEA. With 4 bases removed from V and 5 bases from J, the gap between germline ends came to 6 bases. The CDR3: CSVAEDEQYF. CDR3 DNA sequence: TGCAGCGTTGCTGAGGACGAGCAGTACTTC.

The table lists this clonotype with a few counts. Compared with germline, one end of the junction differs, possibly owing to a read error. J is TRBJ1-2 and V is TRBV28; unclear D gene. The CDR3 runs to 14 residues. CDR1 MDHEN and CDR2 SYDVKM come from the germline V gene. The CDR3 DNA reads TGTGCCACCAGTACCCGTCTCCGTAACTATGGCTACACCTTC. Translated: CATSTRLRNYGYTF.

The CDR3 DNA sequence: TGTGCCAGCAGTCCGACAGGCCCCGGGGAGCTGTTTTTT. Residues: CASSPTGPGELFF. The chain has TRBV12-3 or TRBV12-4 and TRBJ2-2; D might be TRBD1 (6 bases). V lost 5 bases, J lost 6 bases, and 10 bases lay in between. CDR3 length: 13 residues.